This T cell receptor (beta chain) was sequenced during a study of graft-versus-host responses after intestinal transplantation (dated by TCRdb to 2020 to 2023). For the wider study: Recipients received multivisceral, liver-intestinal, or isolated intestinal transplants. Every recipient was given anti-thymocyte globulin induction, then maintenance tacrolimus and steroids for 2 to 4 years. Bulk TCR-beta CDR3 sequencing was used to track graft-versus-host and host-versus-graft alloreactive T cell clones in the graft, circulation and bone marrow after intestinal transplantation. Alloreactive clones were identified by sequencing pre-transplant mixed lymphocyte reaction products and comparing them with unstimulated pre-transplant donor and recipient T cells. The cohort enrolled about two dozen intestinal transplant recipients, one of whom was a retransplant, and a few patients without pretransplant specimens were excluded. Donor T cell macrochimerism was defined as a peak of at least 4% donor T cells among recipient peripheral blood mononuclear cells. Samples from three later patients were sequenced in-house on an Illumina MiSeq with MiXCR processing rather than by the commercial service.

Based on the germline V gene (reference sequence), the CDR1 and CDR2 sequences are PRHDT and FYEKMQ. Including the terminal cysteine and phenylalanine, the CDR3 comprises 15 residues. This entry keeps only the CDR3 DNA: 45 bases, framed from base 1. The germline V end is reduced by 1 base and the J end by 5 bases; junction bases left unmatched: 5. Library construction relied on the immunoSEQ multiplex PCR assay. For most patients, genomic DNA was isolated using the Qiagen DNeasy Blood and Tissue Kit and was shipped frozen to Adaptive Biotechnologies for TCR sequencing. Adaptive Biotechnologies carried out high-throughput TCR-beta CDR3 sequencing of genomic DNA for most patients. In the authors' own workflow: Adaptive's ImmunoSEQ software was the source of the TCR sequencing data for 18 patients, while three other patients were processed with MiXCR and VDJtools. CD4 versus CD8 sorting errors were corrected by removing sequences found in both subsets at a frequency ratio below 5:1. CDR3 nucleotide sequences shared by donor and recipient were removed because the origin of these sequences could not be assigned. To count as alloreactive, a clone needed at least 2-fold expansion over unstimulated cells and a minimum CFSE-low frequency of 0.002% (template counts) or 0.001% (read counts). Clones were considered mappable if detected in sequenced pre-transplant spleen, lymph node, or MLR CFSE-low populations of the donor or recipient. Cumulative frequency of alloreactive clones was calculated as a percentage of all sequences weighted by copy number. TCRdb mirrors the immuneACCESS table, restricted to in-frame sequences. Some clones are absent from its copies; in checked studies, under half trace to an unresolved V gene, and the reason for the others is unknown. V, J and clone size derive from that table, while D and trimming were established from the DNA sequence. The sample table holds approximately 97,000 clones, of which around 93% were seen once. Clones ranked in the top ten supply around 0.07% of the sample.

The sample's time point label, decoded: cells obtained before transplantation from donor or recipient. CD3+CD4+ and CD3+CD8+ populations were FACS-sorted from unstimulated pre-transplant donor and recipient cells taken from spleen or lymph nodes. Broad study findings and their caveats: Patients with donor T cell macrochimerism had high GvH to HvG T cell clonal ratios in their allografts. GvH clones were detected in recipient bone marrow, and some of these GvH clones were observed earlier in ileal mucosa or blood, consistent with an intestinal mucosal origin. The conclusions were limited by the relatively low number and heterogeneity of the intestinal transplant patients. Peak levels of circulating GvH clones were associated with declines in HvG clones early after transplant.

Details on this clone: Its specific antigen is unknown. Per-nucleotide qualities are absent, and no much larger clonotype sits a single base away.

This receptor chain uses TRBV13 and TRBJ2-5; 9 central bases correspond to TRBD2. The material sequenced was unstimulated CD8+ T cells sorted from spleen or lymph node cells, taken before transplant. The clonotype was recovered from a human donor who was the organ donor for an intestinal transplant. The DNA sequence is given as TGTGCCAGCAGCTTAGTGGGACTAGCTGGTGAGACCCAGTACTTC. Its translation reads: CASSLVGLAGETQYF.